The clone carrying this T cell receptor (beta chain) was observed a handful of times. This sample was taken from a study of regulatory T cells in long-lasting Graves disease. To make TCR beta libraries, researchers used iRepertoire HTBI primers and Arm-PCR of CDR3 regions. TCRdb ran MiXCR on the multiplex PCR reads and lists one entry per CDR3 protein. The sample gives 530,000 or so distinct CDR3 sequences, about 16% of which show up once; approximately 12% is in the top ten. Time point of the sample: newly diagnosed GD, antithyroid drugs for less than 3 months. After RNA was extracted from PBMCs, the TCR library was made from it. J lost 9 bases, V lost 1 base, and 9 bases had no gene match. The CDR3 sequence is 15 residues long. Germline CDR1 is SGHNT and CDR2 is YYREEE (reference sequence). This sample was shared with a second study, whose subject was T cells in Graves' hyperthyroidism and ophthalmopathy.

The chain uses TRBV5-4 and TRBJ2-1, with 8 positions matching TRBD2. Sequenced here: peripheral blood mononuclear cells (PBMCs), sampled at new diagnosis, from a patient treated with antithyroid drugs. The sequence derives from a man between 18 and 29 years old with Graves disease. The CDR3 sequence is CASSLTSGVGAEQFF. CDR3 in DNA: TGTGCCAGCAGCTTGACTAGCGGAGTCGGTGCTGAGCAGTTCTTC. The full variable domain, rest sourced from reference TRBV5-4 and TRBJ2-1, is ETGVTQSPTHLIKTRGQQVTLRCSSQSGHNTVSWYQQALGQGPQFIFQYYREEENGRGNFPPRFSGLQFPNYSSELNVNALELDDSALYLCASSLTSGVGAEQFFGPGTRLTVL.